A single sample gave rise to the 14 T cell receptor beta chains below, sequenced in a study of T-cell memory formation after mild COVID-19. From the 5' RACE reads, TCRdb called clonotypes with MiXCR, one entry per CDR3 protein. Of under 300,000 distinct CDR3 sequences in the sample, more than 8% were seen once. The sequenced material came from PBMCs or a T cell subset sorted from them (not recorded which). Receptor source: a man between 18 and 29 years old who had mild COVID-19 (a few samples of this study predate the infection). Cell type and time point are not known.

This clonotype was detected only a few times. The rearrangement links TRBV6-5 to TRBJ2-1, with 8 bases aligning to TRBD2. Germline values: CDR1 MNHEY, CDR2 SVGAGI. J lost 1 base, V lost 0 bases, and 2 bases had no gene match. This CDR3 region has 16 residues. CDR3 nucleotide sequence: TGTGCCAGCAGTTACTCCGGGGGGGCGTCCTACAATGAGCAGTTCTTC. It encodes CASSYSGGASYNEQFF.

This clonotype was counted only a few times. The chain recombines TRBV6-5 with TRBJ2-1, with TRBD1 matching 9 bases. The germline CDR1 and CDR2 sequences are MNHEY and SVGAGI. Trimming took 2 bases from V and 14 from J; bases not matched to a gene: 7. CDR3 length: 13 residues. In DNA, the CDR3 is TGTGCCAGCAGTTACCCCGGGGACAGGGTAAAGTTCTTC. Translating it yields CASSYPGDRVKFF.

This clonotype showed up just once. The chain uses TRBV12-3 or TRBV12-4 and TRBJ1-5, with 7 bases matching TRBD1. The CDR3 runs to 19 residues. V shed 6 bases, J shed 3 bases, and the junction held 20 bases outside the gene matches. CDR3 protein: CASSRIHGQARKFNQPQHF. The DNA for the CDR3 is TGTGCCAGCAGCCGAATACACGGACAGGCCCGTAAATTCAATCAGCCCCAGCATTTT.

This clonotype was observed many times. The chain recombines TRBV7-2 with TRBJ2-7; the D gene is possibly TRBD2 (6 bases). The germline CDR1 and CDR2 sequences are SGHTA and FQGNSA. The CDR3 covers 12 residues. Trimming pared 2 bases from V and 7 bases from J, leaving 9 bases between. The CDR3: CASSLYGGEQYF. DNA for the CDR3: TGTGCCAGCAGCTTATACGGGGGAGAGCAGTACTTC. The full variable domain, rest sourced from reference TRBV7-2 and TRBJ2-7, is GAGVSQSPSNKVTEKGKDVELRCDPISGHTALYWYRQSLGQGLEFLIYFQGNSAPDKSGLPSDRFSAERTGGSVSTLTIQRTQQEDSAVYLCASSLYGGEQYFGPGTRLTVT.

The chain couples TRBV20-1 to TRBJ2-2; D remains unclear. The germline gives CDR1 DFQATT, CDR2 SNEGSKA (reference sequence). The V end was cut by 3 bases, the J end by 4 bases, with 9 bases between. The CDR3 is 13 residues long. Here the CDR3 reads CSASEERTGELFF. The CDR3 DNA reads as TGCAGTGCTAGTGAAGAGCGCACCGGGGAGCTGTTTTTT.

V and J are TRBV29-1 and TRBJ2-5; D uncertain. The CDR3 is 13 amino acids. The V end was cut by 3 bases, the J end by 2 bases, with 10 bases between. CDR1 and CDR2 from the germline V gene are SQVTM and ANQGSEA. The CDR3 DNA reads as TGCAGCGTTGATCTCTGGCCACAAGAGACCCAGTACTTC. Translated, it gives CSVDLWPQETQYF.

This clonotype was observed a handful of times. V is TRBV15 and J is TRBJ2-7; 8 bases are shared with TRBD1. The junction had 10 bases not matched to a gene; V was cut back by 5 bases and J by 4 bases. The CDR3 is made up of 15 amino acids. CDR1 is LNHNV, CDR2 YYDKDF, per germline (reference sequence). Here the CDR3 reads CATSRGQAGIYEQYV. The CDR3 DNA reads TGTGCCACCAGCCGGGGACAGGCAGGAATTTACGAGCAGTACGTC.

In its sample, this clonotype was seen a few times. J is TRBJ2-5 and V is TRBV15, with a possible D match to TRBD1 (6 bases). CDR3 length equals 19 residues. Trimming removed 0 bases from V and 2 bases from J, with 22 bases in between. Germline values: CDR1 LNHNV, CDR2 YYDKDF (reference sequence). In nucleotides, the CDR3 is TGTGCCACCAGCAGAGAGGGGGCCACTGATTGGGGACGGCAAGAGACCCAGTACTTC. Its protein is CATSREGATDWGRQETQYF.

This clonotype was picked up a small number of times. J is TRBJ2-1 and V is TRBV7-8; 7 positions agree with TRBD1. V shed 5 bases, J shed 1 base, and the junction held 8 bases outside the gene matches. The CDR3 covers 16 residues. CDR1 and CDR2 from the germline V gene are SGHVS and FQNEAQ. The CDR3 region has the DNA TGTGCCAGCAGCGCCCATAGACAGGGTTCCTACAATGAGCAGTTCTTC. This sequence encodes CASSAHRQGSYNEQFF.

The V call is TRBV2, the J call TRBJ2-7; either TRBD1 or TRBD2 may supply D (5 bases each). This CDR3 comprises 13 residues. Germline CDR1 and CDR2: SNHLY and FYNNEI. Trimming cost V 6 bases and J 1 base, with 10 bases left between them. CDR3 protein: CASSGDPSYEQYF. The CDR3 DNA reads TGTGCCAGCAGCGGGGACCCTTCCTACGAGCAGTACTTC.

The gene calls are TRBV11-1 and TRBJ2-1, with 9 bases matching TRBD1. The CDR3 totals 16 residues. V gave up 5 bases and J gave up 13 bases; unmatched junction bases: 18. Germline assignment: CDR1 SGHAT and CDR2 FQDESV (reference sequence). This CDR3 reads CASSPLHGPGQGTQFF. As DNA, the CDR3 is TGTGCCAGCAGCCCTCTCCATGGCCCGGGACAGGGTACACAGTTCTTC.

This clonotype has a handful of counts. The CDR3 is CASTPRGRGPRDEQFF. DNA of the CDR3: TGTGCCAGCACCCCGAGGGGGCGGGGGCCTCGGGATGAGCAGTTCTTC. This sequence joins TRBV12-3 or TRBV12-4 and TRBJ2-1; tentatively, D is TRBD1 or TRBD2 (7 bases each). Trimming took off 7 bases at V and 8 bases at J, with 24 bases between the two ends. CDR3 length: 16 residues.

The CDR3 sequence is CASSYPGGPQHF. The CDR3 DNA sequence: TGTGCCAGTAGTTATCCAGGGGGGCCCCAGCATTTT. The chain couples TRBV19 to TRBJ1-5; 7 bases match TRBD1. With 5 bases clipped from V and 9 bases from J, the junction kept 4 bases outside the gene matches. The CDR3 runs to 12 residues. CDR1 and CDR2 (germline): LNHDA, SQIVND (reference sequence).

This clonotype was detected only a few times. The chain is built from TRBV9 and TRBJ2-2; the match to TRBD2 covers 7 bases. Trimming took 4 bases from V and 5 from J; bases not matched to a gene: 8. The germline gives CDR1 SGDLS, CDR2 YYNGEE. The CDR3 length is 15 residues. Here the CDR3 reads CASSSLLGGTGELFF. CDR3 sequence (DNA): TGTGCCAGCAGCTCTCTCCTGGGGGGGACCGGGGAGCTGTTTTTT.